Included here is one T cell receptor beta chain sequence, with context. TCRdb's table, derived via immunoSEQ multiplex PCR, lists solely in-frame clones and lacks some. The table has 140,000 to 150,000 clones, 90% to 95% seen once. This sample was included in a study of T cell responses to AZD1222 COVID-19 vaccine. The TCR sequence derives from an adult in good health. Sequencing used peripheral blood, obtained on day 0 of AZD1222 vaccination.

The CDR3 reads CASSVLQGATEAFF. Here the CDR3 DNA reads TGTGCCAGTAGTGTCCTACAGGGTGCCACTGAAGCTTTCTTT. The V and J genes are TRBV19 and TRBJ1-1, with D tentatively TRBD1 (6 bases). Germline V lookup: CDR1 LNHDA, CDR2 SQIVND (reference sequence). The CDR3 length is 14 residues. V lost 5 bases, J lost 4 bases, and 14 bases lay in between.